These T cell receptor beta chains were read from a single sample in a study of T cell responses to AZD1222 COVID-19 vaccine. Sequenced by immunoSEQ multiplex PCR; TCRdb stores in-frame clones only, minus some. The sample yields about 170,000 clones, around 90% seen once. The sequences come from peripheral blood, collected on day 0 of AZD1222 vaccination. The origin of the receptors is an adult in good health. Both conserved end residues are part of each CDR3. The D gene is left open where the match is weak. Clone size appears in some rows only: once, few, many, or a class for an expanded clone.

CDR3 DNA: TGCGCCAGCAGCTTCGGGGTTGCCGGGGAGCTGTTTTTT
CDR3 protein: CASSFGVAGELFF
clone size: .
D gene: .
J gene: TRBJ2-2
V gene: TRBV5-1

CDR3 DNA: TGTGCCAGCAGCTTGTCTAGCGGGTACAAAAACATTCAGTACTTC
CDR3 protein: CASSLSSGYKNIQYF
clone size: .
D gene: TRBD2
J gene: TRBJ2-4
V gene: TRBV7-9

CDR3 DNA: TGTGCCAGCAGCCCTGCTGGGGGGAGCCCGGGCGGGGAGCTGTTTTTT
CDR3 protein: CASSPAGGSPGGELFF
clone size: .
D gene: .
J gene: TRBJ2-2
V gene: TRBV7-3

CDR3 DNA: TGCGCCAGCTCCGACGGGATACTGCAGCCCCAGCATTTT
CDR3 protein: CASSDGILQPQHF
clone size: .
D gene: .
J gene: TRBJ1-5
V gene: TRBV10-1

CDR3 DNA: TGTGCCAGCTCACCACGTACAGGTGGAAACACCATATATTTT
CDR3 protein: CASSPRTGGNTIYF
clone size: .
D gene: .
J gene: TRBJ1-3
V gene: TRBV18

CDR3 DNA: TGTGCCACCAGTGACCCCACCGTGGACAGGGGCGGGAAAGATACGCAGTATTTT
CDR3 protein: CATSDPTVDRGGKDTQYF
clone size: .
D gene: TRBD1
J gene: TRBJ2-3
V gene: TRBV24-1

CDR3 DNA: TGTGCCAGCAGCCAAGACAGGGCGTACTATGGCTACACCTTC
CDR3 protein: CASSQDRAYYGYTF
clone size: .
D gene: TRBD1
J gene: TRBJ1-2
V gene: TRBV11-2

CDR3 DNA: TGTGCCAGCTCACCAGCCATCGGGGGGGGCTACACCTTC
CDR3 protein: CASSPAIGGGYTF
clone size: .
D gene: .
J gene: TRBJ1-2
V gene: TRBV18

CDR3 DNA: TGTGCCAGCAGGGGTGGGGAGACCCAGTACTTC
CDR3 protein: CASRGGETQYF
clone size: .
D gene: .
J gene: TRBJ2-5
V gene: TRBV2

CDR3 DNA: TGCAGCGTTGAAATAGGGGTCGCTGAAGCTTTCTTT
CDR3 protein: CSVEIGVAEAFF
clone size: .
D gene: .
J gene: TRBJ1-1
V gene: TRBV29-1

CDR3 DNA: TGTGCCAGCAGCTTGGACCGGGGGGTGAACACTGAAGCTTTCTTT
CDR3 protein: CASSLDRGVNTEAFF
clone size: .
D gene: .
J gene: TRBJ1-1
V gene: TRBV11-2

CDR3 DNA: TGTGCCAGTAGTATCTCGGGTGGCACCGGGGAGCTGTTTTTT
CDR3 protein: CASSISGGTGELFF
clone size: .
D gene: .
J gene: TRBJ2-2
V gene: TRBV19

CDR3 DNA: TGTGCCAGCAGCTTCGCGAACAATGAGCAGTTCTTC
CDR3 protein: CASSFANNEQFF
clone size: .
D gene: .
J gene: TRBJ2-1
V gene: TRBV11-2

CDR3 DNA: TGTGCCAGCAGCGTAGGAGGTAGCCCCAATGAGCAGTTCTTC
CDR3 protein: CASSVGGSPNEQFF
clone size: .
D gene: .
J gene: TRBJ2-1
V gene: TRBV9

CDR3 DNA: TGTGCCAGCAGCTTAGGGTTTGGCCTAGACAATGAGCAGTTCTTC
CDR3 protein: CASSLGFGLDNEQFF
clone size: .
D gene: .
J gene: TRBJ2-1
V gene: TRBV11-3

CDR3 DNA: TGTGCCAGCAGCTTGGAAGCTCCACCCTACGAGCAGTACTTC
CDR3 protein: CASSLEAPPYEQYF
clone size: .
D gene: .
J gene: TRBJ2-7
V gene: TRBV5-5

CDR3 DNA: TGTGCCAGCAGCCCGGGACTCCTAGGCTCCTACGAGCAGTACTTC
CDR3 protein: CASSPGLLGSYEQYF
clone size: .
D gene: .
J gene: TRBJ2-7
V gene: TRBV7-6

CDR3 DNA: TGTGCCACCAGTGACCCTGGGACGGGAGGAGATACGCAGTATTTT
CDR3 protein: CATSDPGTGGDTQYF
clone size: .
D gene: TRBD2
J gene: TRBJ2-3
V gene: TRBV24-1

CDR3 DNA: TGTGCCATCAGAGACGACGGTAGAGCTGGCTACGAGCAGTACTTC
CDR3 protein: CAIRDDGRAGYEQYF
clone size: .
D gene: .
J gene: TRBJ2-7
V gene: TRBV10-3

CDR3 DNA: TGTGCCAGCTCACCCCCGAGTCGGCAGAATGAAAAACTGTTTTTT
CDR3 protein: CASSPPSRQNEKLFF
clone size: .
D gene: .
J gene: TRBJ1-4
V gene: TRBV18

CDR3 DNA: TGCGCCAGCAGCAGCGGGTGGTACAATGAGCAGTTCTTC
CDR3 protein: CASSSGWYNEQFF
clone size: .
D gene: .
J gene: TRBJ2-1
V gene: TRBV10-2

CDR3 DNA: TGTGCCAGCAGCTTAGCGGCAGGGGCTAATGAAAAACTGTTTTTT
CDR3 protein: CASSLAAGANEKLFF
clone size: .
D gene: .
J gene: TRBJ1-4
V gene: TRBV7-9

CDR3 DNA: TGTGCCAGCAATCCATTGCGGATTGGTCATTACAATGAGCAGTTCTTC
CDR3 protein: CASNPLRIGHYNEQFF
clone size: .
D gene: .
J gene: TRBJ2-1
V gene: TRBV27

CDR3 DNA: TGCGCCAGCAGCTTGAGCGGGCGGGCGGGTGGCACTGAAGCTTTCTTT
CDR3 protein: CASSLSGRAGGTEAFF
clone size: .
D gene: .
J gene: TRBJ1-1
V gene: TRBV5-1

CDR3 DNA: TGCGCCAGCAGTGAGTCCCGCGGGAACTCCTACGAGCAGTACTTC
CDR3 protein: CASSESRGNSYEQYF
clone size: .
D gene: .
J gene: TRBJ2-7
V gene: TRBV10-1

CDR3 DNA: TGTGCCAGCAGCTTATATGGCCTCGGACAGGAAACTAACTATGGCTACACCTTC
CDR3 protein: CASSLYGLGQETNYGYTF
clone size: .
D gene: TRBD1
J gene: TRBJ1-2
V gene: TRBV7-2

CDR3 DNA: TGTGCCAGCAGCTCCCAGCTCAGTGGAAACACCATATATTTT
CDR3 protein: CASSSQLSGNTIYF
clone size: .
D gene: .
J gene: TRBJ1-3
V gene: TRBV5-4

CDR3 DNA: TGTGCCAGCAGCCTAACGGGACGGACTAAAGCCAAAAACATTCAGTACTTC
CDR3 protein: CASSLTGRTKAKNIQYF
clone size: .
D gene: .
J gene: TRBJ2-4
V gene: TRBV7-9

CDR3 DNA: TGCGCCAGCAGCTTAACAGGGTCCTCACCCCTCCACTTT
CDR3 protein: CASSLTGSSPLHF
clone size: few
D gene: .
J gene: TRBJ1-6
V gene: TRBV5-1

CDR3 DNA: TGTGCCAGCAGCTTAGCAGGGGGGATCCACTATGGCTACACCTTC
CDR3 protein: CASSLAGGIHYGYTF
clone size: .
D gene: .
J gene: TRBJ1-2
V gene: TRBV7-2

CDR3 DNA: TGTGCCATCAGTGAGTCGATAGGGATAGGGGGCTACACCTTC
CDR3 protein: CAISESIGIGGYTF
clone size: .
D gene: .
J gene: TRBJ1-2
V gene: TRBV10-3

CDR3 DNA: TGTGCCAGCAGCCCGACAGACAGAACTAACTATGGCTACACCTTC
CDR3 protein: CASSPTDRTNYGYTF
clone size: .
D gene: .
J gene: TRBJ1-2
V gene: TRBV4-2

CDR3 DNA: TGTGCCAGCAGTGAAGCAGGAGACTCTGGAAACACCATATATTTT
CDR3 protein: CASSEAGDSGNTIYF
clone size: .
D gene: .
J gene: TRBJ1-3
V gene: TRBV6-1

CDR3 DNA: TGCGCCAGCAGCCAAGGGTACACATTGTCCTACGAGCAGTACTTC
CDR3 protein: CASSQGYTLSYEQYF
clone size: .
D gene: .
J gene: TRBJ2-7
V gene: TRBV4-1

CDR3 DNA: TGTGCCAGCAGCTCTAAATCGGGGCGGGGATACGAGCAGTACTTC
CDR3 protein: CASSSKSGRGYEQYF
clone size: few
D gene: .
J gene: TRBJ2-7
V gene: TRBV5-4

CDR3 DNA: TGTGCCAGCAGCCCGGGACGAAACACCATATATTTT
CDR3 protein: CASSPGRNTIYF
clone size: once
D gene: .
J gene: TRBJ1-3
V gene: TRBV6-2/TRBV6-3

CDR3 DNA: TGTGCCAGCAGTTTGGGATCGGGACTAGGGAATGGTGAGCAGTTCTTC
CDR3 protein: CASSLGSGLGNGEQFF
clone size: .
D gene: TRBD2
J gene: TRBJ2-1
V gene: TRBV28